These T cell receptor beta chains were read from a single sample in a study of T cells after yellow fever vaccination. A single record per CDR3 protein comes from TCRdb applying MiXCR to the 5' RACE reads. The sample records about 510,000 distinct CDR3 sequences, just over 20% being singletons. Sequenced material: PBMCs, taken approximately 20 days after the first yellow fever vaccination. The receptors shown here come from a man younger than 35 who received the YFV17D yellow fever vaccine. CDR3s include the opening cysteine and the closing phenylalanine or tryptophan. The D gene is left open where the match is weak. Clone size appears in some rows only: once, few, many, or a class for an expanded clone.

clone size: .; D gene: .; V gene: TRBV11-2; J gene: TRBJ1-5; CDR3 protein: CASSLNPGEGGNQPQHF; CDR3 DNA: TGTGCCAGCAGCTTAAATCCCGGGGAAGGGGGCAATCAGCCCCAGCATTTT
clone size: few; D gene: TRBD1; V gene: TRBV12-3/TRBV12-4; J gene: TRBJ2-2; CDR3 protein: CASNPGQGKSGELFF; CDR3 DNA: TGTGCCAGCAACCCGGGACAGGGGAAATCCGGGGAGCTGTTTTTT
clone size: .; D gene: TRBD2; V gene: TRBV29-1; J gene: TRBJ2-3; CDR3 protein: CSAQRSGVNTDTQYF; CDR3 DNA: TGCAGCGCCCAGAGGAGCGGGGTAAACACAGATACGCAGTATTTT
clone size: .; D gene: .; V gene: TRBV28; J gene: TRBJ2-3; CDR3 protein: CASDVSGSTDTQYF; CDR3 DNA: TGTGCCAGCGACGTATCCGGGAGCACAGATACGCAGTATTTT
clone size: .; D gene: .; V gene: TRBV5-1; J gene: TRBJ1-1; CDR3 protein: CASSEQGTNTEAFF; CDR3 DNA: TGCGCCAGCAGCGAGCAGGGTACGAACACTGAAGCTTTCTTT
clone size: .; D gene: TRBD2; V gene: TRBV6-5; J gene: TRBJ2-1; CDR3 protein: CASSYSRGGSGEQFF; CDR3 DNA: TGTGCCAGCAGTTACTCGAGAGGCGGGAGCGGTGAGCAGTTCTTC
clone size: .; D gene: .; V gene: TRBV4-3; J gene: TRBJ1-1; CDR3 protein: CASSQGAGTTNTEAFF; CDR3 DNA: TGCGCCAGCAGCCAGGGGGCCGGGACAACGAACACTGAAGCTTTCTTT
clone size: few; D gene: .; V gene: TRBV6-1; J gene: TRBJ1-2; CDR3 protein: CASSPALGVAYGYTF; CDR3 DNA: TGTGCCAGCAGCCCCGCGCTAGGGGTGGCCTATGGCTACACCTTC
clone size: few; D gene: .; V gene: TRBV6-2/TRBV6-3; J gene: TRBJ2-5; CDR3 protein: CASSHGTRGLETQYF; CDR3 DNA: TGTGCCAGCAGCCATGGGACACGGGGGTTGGAGACCCAGTACTTC
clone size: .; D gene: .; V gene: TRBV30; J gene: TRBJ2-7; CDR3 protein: CAWGTASYEQYF; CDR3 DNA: TGTGCCTGGGGGACGGCCTCCTACGAGCAGTACTTC
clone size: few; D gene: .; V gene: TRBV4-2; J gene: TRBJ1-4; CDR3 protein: CASSQDRASRIEKLFF; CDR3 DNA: TGTGCCAGCAGCCAAGACAGAGCCTCAAGGATCGAAAAACTGTTTTTT
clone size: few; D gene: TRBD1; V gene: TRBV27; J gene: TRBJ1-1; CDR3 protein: CASSGQGVVAFF; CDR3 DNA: TGTGCCAGCAGTGGACAGGGAGTGGTAGCTTTCTTT
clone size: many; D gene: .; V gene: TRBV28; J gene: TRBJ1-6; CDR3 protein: CASSLPAGLNSPLHF; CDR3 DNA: TGTGCCAGCAGTTTACCGGCCGGCCTGAATTCACCCCTCCACTTT
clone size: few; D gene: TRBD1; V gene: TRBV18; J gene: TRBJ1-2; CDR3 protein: CASSPGTDNYGYTF; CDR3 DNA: TGTGCCAGCTCACCTGGGACAGATAACTATGGCTACACCTTC
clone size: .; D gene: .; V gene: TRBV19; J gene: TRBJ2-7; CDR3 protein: CASSWTAYIGENEQYF; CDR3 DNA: TGTGCCAGTAGTTGGACAGCCTATATAGGTGAGAACGAGCAGTACTTC
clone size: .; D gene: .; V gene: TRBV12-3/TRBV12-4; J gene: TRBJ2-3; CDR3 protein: CASSFGAGTTDTQYF; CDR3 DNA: TGTGCCAGCAGTTTTGGGGCGGGGACAACAGATACGCAGTATTTT
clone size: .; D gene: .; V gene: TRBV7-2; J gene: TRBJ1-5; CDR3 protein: CASSFSASDQPQHF; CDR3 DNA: TGTGCCAGCAGCTTTTCGGCATCCGATCAGCCCCAGCATTTT
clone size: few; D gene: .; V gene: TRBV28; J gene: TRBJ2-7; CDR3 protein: CASSSPGRGPYEQYF; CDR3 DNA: TGTGCCAGCAGTTCCCCGGGACGGGGGCCGTATGAGCAGTACTTC
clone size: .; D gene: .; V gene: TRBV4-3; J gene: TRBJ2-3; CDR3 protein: CASSPRPREDTQYF; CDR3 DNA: TGCGCCAGCAGCCCGCGCCCTCGGGAAGATACGCAGTATTTT
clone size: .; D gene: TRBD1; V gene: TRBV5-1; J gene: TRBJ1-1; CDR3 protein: CASSPEPDRGEAFF; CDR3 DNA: TGCGCCAGCAGCCCGGAACCTGACAGGGGCGAAGCTTTCTTT
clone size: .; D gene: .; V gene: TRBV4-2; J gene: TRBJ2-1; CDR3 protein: CASSQAPPSYNEQFF; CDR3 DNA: TGTGCCAGCAGCCAAGCCCCGCCTTCCTACAATGAGCAGTTCTTC
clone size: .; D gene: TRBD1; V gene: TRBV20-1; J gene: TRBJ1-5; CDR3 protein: CSAIRTGRNQPQHF; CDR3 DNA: TGCAGTGCAATTAGGACAGGGCGCAATCAGCCCCAGCATTTT
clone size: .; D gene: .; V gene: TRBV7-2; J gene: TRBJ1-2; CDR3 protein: CASSDWGVVYGYTF; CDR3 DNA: TGTGCCAGCAGCGACTGGGGGGTAGTCTATGGCTACACCTTC
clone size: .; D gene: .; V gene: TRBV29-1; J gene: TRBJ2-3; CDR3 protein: CSVATDSDTQYF; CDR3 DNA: TGCAGCGTGGCGACTGATTCAGATACGCAGTATTTT
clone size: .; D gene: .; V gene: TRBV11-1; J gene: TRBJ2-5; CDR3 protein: CASSTDRAVVSSKETQYF; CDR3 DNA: TGTGCCAGCAGCACAGATAGGGCGGTGGTTAGCAGTAAAGAGACCCAGTACTTC
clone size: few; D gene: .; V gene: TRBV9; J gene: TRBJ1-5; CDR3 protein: CASSSLGGDNQPQHF; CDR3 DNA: TGTGCCAGCAGCTCACTCGGGGGGGACAATCAGCCCCAGCATTTT
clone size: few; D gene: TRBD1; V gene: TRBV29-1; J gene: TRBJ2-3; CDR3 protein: CSVEHRGPDTQYF; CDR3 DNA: TGCAGCGTTGAACACAGGGGCCCAGATACGCAGTATTTT
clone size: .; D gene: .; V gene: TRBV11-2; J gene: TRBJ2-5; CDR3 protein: CASSSDWGETQYF; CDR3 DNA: TGTGCCAGCAGCTCGGACTGGGGCGAGACCCAGTACTTC
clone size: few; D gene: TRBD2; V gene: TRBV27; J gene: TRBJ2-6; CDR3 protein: CASGKGWPGANVLTF; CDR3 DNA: TGTGCGAGCGGGAAGGGTTGGCCTGGGGCCAACGTCCTGACTTTC